These T cell receptor beta chains were read from a single sample in a study of post-analysis software for immune sequencing data. MiXCR, applied by TCRdb to the PCR reads, yields one record per CDR3 protein. The sample shows about 160,000 distinct CDR3 sequences, roughly 35% of them seen only once. The source material was blood, sampled after autologous hematopoietic stem cell transplantation. Receptors originate from a girl aged 10-17 years with multiple sclerosis. Both conserved end residues are part of each CDR3. Each record gives: D gene, clone size, J gene, V gene, CDR3 protein, CDR3 DNA. A D gene is named only where the DNA matches it firmly. Some rows mark clone size as missing; the rest say once, few, many or name a class of expanded clone.

NA | few | TRBJ2-3 | TRBV7-2 | CASSLARAALTDTQYF | TGTGCCAGCAGCTTAGCGAGGGCCGCACTCACAGATACGCAGTATTTT
TRBD2 | NA | TRBJ2-3 | TRBV10-3 | CAIRATSGRRTDTQYF | TGTGCCATCAGGGCTACTAGCGGGAGGCGCACAGATACGCAGTATTTT
NA | NA | TRBJ1-5 | TRBV5-6 | CASSLGASQPQHF | TGTGCCAGCAGCTTGGGGGCCAGCCAACCCCAGCATTTT
NA | few | TRBJ2-7 | TRBV20-1 | CSAKQASVYEQYF | TGCAGTGCTAAGCAGGCTAGCGTATACGAGCAGTACTTC
NA | NA | TRBJ1-5 | TRBV20-1 | CSARHGSSSNQPQHF | TGCAGTGCAAGACACGGATCTAGTAGCAATCAGCCCCAGCATTTT
NA | NA | TRBJ2-4 | TRBV29-1 | CSGQRAKNIQYF | TGCAGCGGACAGCGAGCCAAAAACATTCAGTACTTC
NA | many | TRBJ1-2 | TRBV5-1 | CASSYSTGVYGYTF | TGCGCCAGCAGTTATTCAACAGGCGTTTATGGCTACACCTTC
TRBD1 | NA | TRBJ1-6 | TRBV7-2 | CASSLALPGTGRTLYNSPLHF | TGTGCCAGCAGCTTAGCACTTCCGGGGACAGGGAGGACACTATATAATTCACCCCTCCACTTT
TRBD2 | NA | TRBJ2-7 | TRBV4-2 | CASSPVPGLDSYTYEQYF | TGTGCCAGCAGCCCTGTCCCGGGACTAGACTCCTACACCTACGAGCAGTACTTC
TRBD1 | few | TRBJ2-7 | TRBV6-5 | CASSLLQGWEQYF | TGTGCCAGCAGTTTACTACAGGGGTGGGAGCAGTACTTC
NA | NA | TRBJ1-2 | TRBV7-2 | CASSLRRGANYGYTF | TGTGCCAGCAGCTTACGGAGGGGAGCTAACTATGGCTACACCTTC
NA | NA | TRBJ1-2 | TRBV29-1 | CSAVGRVGYGYTF | TGCAGCGCTGTCGGCAGGGTGGGCTATGGCTACACCTTC
NA | NA | TRBJ1-5 | TRBV18 | CASSPRPPWHF | TGTGCCAGCTCACCGCGCCCACCATGGCATTTT
NA | few | TRBJ2-1 | TRBV7-8 | CASSSLLTAYNEQFF | TGTGCCAGCAGCTCCTTATTGACAGCCTACAATGAGCAGTTCTTC
NA | once | TRBJ1-5 | TRBV24-1 | CATSDWGSNQPQHF | TGTGCCACCAGTGATTGGGGGAGCAATCAGCCCCAGCATTTT
TRBD1 | NA | TRBJ2-2 | TRBV7-3 | CASSLRATGMTGELFF | TGTGCCAGCAGCTTACGGGCGACAGGGATGACCGGGGAGCTGTTTTTT
NA | few | TRBJ1-1 | TRBV29-1 | CSVELQKNTEAFF | TGCAGCGTTGAGTTGCAGAAGAACACTGAAGCTTTCTTT
NA | once | TRBJ2-7 | TRBV12-3/TRBV12-4 | CASSFRPGAYEQYF | TGTGCCAGCAGTTTCCGACCAGGGGCCTACGAGCAGTACTTC
NA | few | TRBJ1-2 | TRBV6-5 | CASSPSEANYGYTF | TGTGCCAGCAGTCCTTCGGAAGCTAACTATGGCTACACCTTC
NA | few | TRBJ2-7 | TRBV28 | CASSLGQETYEQYF | TGTGCCAGCAGTTTAGGTCAGGAGACCTACGAGCAGTACTTC
TRBD2 | NA | TRBJ2-6 | TRBV5-1 | CASSLLAGGRGANVLTF | TGCGCCAGCAGCCTACTAGCGGGGGGGCGTGGGGCCAACGTCCTGACTTTC
NA | NA | TRBJ2-3 | TRBV9 | CASARTGSWGDTQYF | TGTGCCAGCGCCCGAACGGGCTCTTGGGGAGATACGCAGTATTTT
NA | many | TRBJ2-7 | TRBV7-3 | CASSSLTGEQYF | TGTGCCAGCAGCTCCCTGACAGGCGAGCAGTACTTC
NA | NA | TRBJ1-4 | TRBV29-1 | CSVIPGGAANEKLFF | TGCAGCGTCATACCCGGGGGGGCAGCTAATGAAAAACTGTTTTTT
NA | NA | TRBJ2-7 | TRBV28 | CASSAKPGSPSHEQYF | TGTGCCAGCAGTGCAAAGCCCGGGAGTCCCTCCCACGAGCAGTACTTC
NA | NA | TRBJ2-1 | TRBV5-1 | CASSPGPSYNEQFF | TGCGCCAGCAGCCCCGGACCCTCCTACAATGAGCAGTTCTTC